The source of this TCR beta chain is a study of cytomegalovirus exposure and HLA in healthy donors. Nominally healthy donors provided the samples, though records likely missed some immune exposures. Germline V gives CDR1 SGDLS, CDR2 YYNGEE. The V gene end was trimmed by 4 bases and the J gene end by 4 bases; junction bases not matched to a gene: 9. There are 18 residues in the CDR3. It was with 60 Vbeta and 13 Jbeta primers that the PCR ran. The table came from immunoSEQ multiplex PCR; TCRdb's copy has only in-frame clones and leaves some out. Of approximately 100,000 clones detected, around three quarters appear once; the ten largest clones hold 3.5% to 4.5%.

V usage is TRBV9 and J usage is TRBJ2-2, with 14 bases that match TRBD2. This clonotype was obtained from a man in his fifties or sixties in good health and CMV-seropositive. The material sequenced was PBMCs. The CDR3 sequence is CASSSRLAGGPGTGELFF. CDR3 bases: TGTGCCAGCAGCTCCCGACTAGCGGGAGGGCCGGGCACCGGGGAGCTGTTTTTT.